The 4 T cell receptor beta chains reported below all come from one sample, sequenced in a study of cytomegalovirus exposure and HLA in healthy donors. The PCR made use of 60 Vbeta and 13 Jbeta primers. Sequenced by immunoSEQ multiplex PCR; TCRdb stores in-frame clones only, minus some. The data contain over 150,000 clones, over 60% of them singletons. The sequenced sample was PBMCs. The source is a woman between 35 and 50 years old in good health and CMV-seronegative.

This clone was counted between two and nine times. This rearrangement joins TRBV6-5 to TRBJ1-1; maybe TRBD1 (5 bases). Trimming left V 7 bases short and J 0 bases short, with 12 bases between. The CDR3 has 14 amino acids. From germline, CDR1 is MNHEY and CDR2 SVGAGI. The CDR3 DNA reads as TGTGCCAGCAAGCCGACAGTAATGAACACTGAAGCTTTCTTT. Its translation: CASKPTVMNTEAFF.

The chain carries TRBV7-9 and TRBJ1-1; D is ambiguous. The CDR3 contains 14 residues. V was cut by 3 bases and J by 7 bases, with 15 bases left in between. Germline V gene sequence: CDR1 SEHNR, CDR2 FQNEAQ (reference sequence). The DNA of the CDR3 is TGTGCCAGCAGCTTCGATATCAGAACAGATGAAGCTTTCTTT. Translation gives CASSFDIRTDEAFF.

V is TRBV28 and J is TRBJ2-3, with 11 bases matching TRBD1. The V gene's germline CDR1 is MDHEN and CDR2 SYDVKM. The V segment lost 7 bases and the J segment 3 bases; nucleotides outside the gene matches: 18. The CDR3 is 19 amino acids. CDR3 in amino acids: CASTGQGARGRRGTDTQYF. Here the CDR3 DNA reads TGTGCCAGCACCGGACAGGGGGCAAGGGGTCGGCGGGGGACAGATACGCAGTATTTT.

The V call is TRBV7-9, the J call TRBJ2-7, with 10 bases aligning to TRBD1. The V gene end was trimmed by 4 bases and the J gene end by 5 bases; junction bases not matched to a gene: 5. The CDR3 runs to 14 residues. Germline V gene sequence: CDR1 SEHNR, CDR2 FQNEAQ (reference sequence). CDR3 in amino acids: CASSSWDRGNEQYF. CDR3 sequence (DNA): TGTGCCAGCAGCTCCTGGGACAGGGGAAACGAGCAGTACTTC.